The 27 T cell receptor beta chains below were found in one sample sequenced in a study of shared clonotypes between healthy human individuals. Repertoires were generated with immunoSEQ multiplex PCR, while TCRdb's copy carries only in-frame clones and drops some. The repertoire holds millions of clones, with around nine tenths as singletons. The sample was naive CD4+ T cells sorted from blood. Stated subset: CD45RA+ positively selected. These receptors were taken from a man younger than 30 in good health.

The chain uses TRBV30 and TRBJ1-5, with D possibly being TRBD1 (5 bases). The germline gives CDR1 GTSNPN, CDR2 SVGIG (reference sequence). The length of the CDR3 is 14 residues. V was cut by 0 bases and J by 5 bases, with 11 bases left in between. CDR3: CAWSVQRGDQPQHF. The CDR3 nucleotides read TGTGCCTGGAGTGTACAGAGGGGAGATCAGCCCCAGCATTTT.

The V call is TRBV6-1, the J call TRBJ2-7; possible D gene TRBD1, 5 bases. This CDR3 is 13 amino acids long. Germline CDR1 and CDR2: MNHNS and SASEGT. V lost 6 bases, J lost 5 bases, and 14 bases lay in between. CDR3 sequence (DNA): TGTGCCAGCAGGTGGCAGGGTACCAACGAGCAGTACTTC. Encoded protein: CASRWQGTNEQYF.

The chain carries TRBV18 and TRBJ1-1; possible D gene TRBD1, 6 bases. V was cut by 8 bases and J by 4 bases, with 17 bases left in between. The CDR3 consists of 14 residues. Germline-derived CDR1 and CDR2 are KGHSH and LQKENI. The CDR3 DNA follows: TGTGCCAGCCGAGAGGGGGTCTTAGGCACTGAAGCTTTCTTT. The encoded protein is CASREGVLGTEAFF.

The V call is TRBV5-1, the J call TRBJ1-1; perhaps TRBD1 as D (5 bases). The CDR3 runs to 15 residues. Trimming took off 0 bases at V and 4 bases at J, with 13 bases between the two ends. Germline CDR1 and CDR2: SGHRS and YFSETQ. The CDR3: CASSLGLTGATEAFF. In DNA, the CDR3 is TGCGCCAGCAGCTTGGGACTTACAGGTGCCACTGAAGCTTTCTTT.

The CDR3 is CASSPLAGGSYEQYF. CDR3 bases: TGTGCCAGCAGCCCACTAGCGGGAGGCTCCTACGAGCAGTACTTC. The chain couples TRBV11-2 to TRBJ2-7; 12 bases are a match to TRBD2. The CDR3 is made up of 15 amino acids. Germline lookup yields CDR1 SGHAT and CDR2 FQNNGV. J gave up 0 bases and V 5 bases, and 2 bases lay outside the gene matches.

This clone occurred a few times. The sample has other DNA sequences that encode this CDR3 too. This sequence joins TRBV7-9 and TRBJ1-1; D unclear. V was trimmed by 5 bases and J by 0 bases, leaving 7 bases between them. CDR3 length: 13 residues. Germline CDR1 is SEHNR and CDR2 is FQNEAQ (reference sequence). CDR3 residues: CASSLPVNTEAFF. In DNA form, the CDR3 reads TGTGCCAGCAGCCTACCAGTGAACACTGAAGCTTTCTTT.

The rearrangement joins TRBV13 to TRBJ1-5; D ambiguous. V dropped 5 bases and J dropped 7 bases, with 12 bases sitting between them. This CDR3 has 13 amino acids. CDR1 is PRHDT and CDR2 is FYEKMQ in the germline V gene (reference sequence). The CDR3 nucleotides are TGTGCCAGCAGCCAAGGGCCTCGCCAGCCCCAGCATTTT. It specifies CASSQGPRQPQHF.

This clone was picked up one time. This specimen includes other DNA sequences encoding the same CDR3. The gene calls are TRBV28 and TRBJ1-1; TRBD1 agrees at 8 bases. Germline assignment: CDR1 MDHEN and CDR2 SYDVKM. This CDR3 contains 13 residues. The J segment lost 2 bases and the V segment lost 8 bases, leaving 4 bases of the junction unmatched. CDR3 residues: CASGGQGNTEAFF. The CDR3 DNA reads as TGTGCCAGCGGCGGACAGGGTAACACTGAAGCTTTCTTT.

About this clone itself: At one of its ends the junction is not consistent with the germline gene, which may arise from a read error. The chain has TRBV4-1 and TRBJ2-3, with TRBD2 matching over 10 bases. The CDR3 sequence is 15 residues long. Per germline, CDR1 MGHRA and CDR2 YSYEKL. For the CDR3, the DNA is TGCGCCAGCAAAAGTGCTAGCGGGAGCAGAGATACGCAGTATTTT. Its protein is CASKSASGSRDTQYF.

V is TRBV7-2 and J is TRBJ2-7; the D gene is possibly TRBD2 (5 bases). Germline-derived CDR1 and CDR2 are SGHTA and FQGNSA. The CDR3 spans 15 residues. V was trimmed by 5 bases and J by 1 base, leaving 15 bases between them. CDR3 in amino acids: CASSLPRTGSYEQYF. DNA for the CDR3: TGTGCCAGCAGCCTCCCAAGGACGGGATCCTACGAGCAGTACTTC. Based on the CDR3 plus reference TRBV7-2 and TRBJ2-7, the full variable domain is GAGVSQSPSNKVTEKGKDVELRCDPISGHTALYWYRQSLGQGLEFLIYFQGNSAPDKSGLPSDRFSAERTGGSVSTLTIQRTQQEDSAVYLCASSLPRTGSYEQYFGPGTRLTVT.

The rearrangement joins TRBV10-3 to TRBJ2-2, with unresolved D. The CDR3 consists of 13 residues. Trimming cost V 7 bases and J 1 base, with 7 bases left between them. Germline CDR1 reads ENHRY; CDR2 reads SYGVKD. CDR3 amino acids: CAIKGGNTGELFF. CDR3 bases: TGTGCCATCAAAGGCGGGAACACCGGGGAGCTGTTTTTT.

The V gene is TRBV9, the J gene TRBJ2-7; D may be TRBD1 (6 bases). CDR1 is SGDLS, CDR2 YYNGEE, per germline. V gave up 1 base and J gave up 5 bases, with 13 bases separating them. CDR3 size: 14 residues. The CDR3 region is CASSVSGTKHEQYF. CDR3 bases: TGTGCCAGCAGCGTATCCGGGACAAAGCACGAGCAGTACTTC.

This clone has just one count. The chain employs TRBV5-8 and TRBJ2-3, with D perhaps TRBD1 (6 bases). The CDR3 runs to 15 residues. CDR1 and CDR2 from the germline V gene are SGHTS and YDEGEE. V was pared by 0 bases and J by 0 bases, with 8 bases between. This CDR3 reads CASSLGQASTDTQYF. DNA for the CDR3: TGTGCCAGCAGCTTGGGACAGGCGAGCACAGATACGCAGTATTTT.

Comments on this clone: At the DNA level, this CDR3 is encoded by other sequences in the same sample as well. The V and J genes are TRBV19 and TRBJ2-5; D perhaps matches TRBD1 (5 bases). There are 12 residues in the CDR3. Per the germline V gene, CDR1 is LNHDA and CDR2 is SQIVND (reference sequence). The V end was cut by 4 bases, the J end by 4 bases, with 7 bases between. The CDR3 protein is CASSTGRETQYF. DNA of the CDR3: TGTGCCAGTAGTACAGGGCGAGAGACCCAGTACTTC. The whole variable domain, filled in from reference TRBV19 and TRBJ2-5, reads DGGITQSPKYLFRKEGQNVTLSCEQNLNHDAMYWYRQDPGQGLRLIYYSQIVNDFQKGDIAEGYSVSREKKESFPLTVTSAQKNPTAFYLCASSTGRETQYFGPGTRLLVL.

The chain employs TRBV7-9 and TRBJ1-4; possible D gene TRBD1, 5 bases. The V and J ends lost 4 bases and 3 bases respectively, with 9 bases between them. Germline V lookup: CDR1 SEHNR, CDR2 FQNEAQ (reference sequence). The CDR3 is 14 amino acids. The DNA for the CDR3 is TGTGCCAGCAGCTCCAGGGCCCCTAATGAAAAACTGTTTTTT. Amino acids: CASSSRAPNEKLFF.

This rearrangement joins TRBV19 to TRBJ1-5; D gene ambiguous. CDR3 size: 15 residues. V gave up 5 bases and J gave up 7 bases, with 18 bases separating them. Germline lookup yields CDR1 LNHDA and CDR2 SQIVND (reference sequence). Written as DNA, the CDR3 is TGTGCCAGTAGTGCAATAGCGGGGTCCGGGCAGCCCCAGCATTTT. This sequence encodes CASSAIAGSGQPQHF.

This clone was detected once. V usage is TRBV4-3 and J usage is TRBJ1-2, with 7 bases fitting TRBD1. With 3 bases clipped from V and 4 bases from J, the junction kept 11 bases outside the gene matches. This CDR3 is 16 amino acids long. Germline-derived CDR1 and CDR2 are LGHNA and YSLEER. DNA of the CDR3: TGCGCCAGCAGCCAGGCATACGAGAGGACAGGCTATGGCTACACCTTC. Translated, it gives CASSQAYERTGYGYTF.

The chain combines TRBV7-9 with TRBJ1-3; D is possibly TRBD1 (6 bases). The CDR3 runs 14 residues. Trimming pared 5 bases from V and 2 bases from J, leaving 10 bases between. Germline CDR1 SEHNR, CDR2 FQNEAQ (reference sequence). CDR3 bases: TGTGCCAGCAGCGTCAAGGGGGCTGGAAACACCATATATTTT. It codes for CASSVKGAGNTIYF.

This chain uses TRBV2 with TRBJ2-2; 8 bases match TRBD1. V shed 7 bases and J 6 bases; nucleotides not matched to a gene: 7. From germline, CDR1 is SNHLY and CDR2 FYNNEI. The CDR3 is made up of 14 amino acids. CDR3 bases: TGTGCCAGCACCCTAGCAGGGGGCCCCGGGGAGCTGTTTTTT. Protein product: CASTLAGGPGELFF. Full variable domain (rest looked up from reference TRBV2 and TRBJ2-2): EPEVTQTPSHQVTQMGQEVILRCVPISNHLYFYWYRQILGQKVEFLVSFYNNEISEKSEIFDDQFSVERPDGSNFTLKIRSTKLEDSAMYFCASTLAGGPGELFFGEGSRLTVL.

To note about this clone: The same CDR3 can be traced to other DNA sequences in this sample. The chain has TRBV2 and TRBJ1-5; D may be TRBD1 (5 bases). Germline CDR1 and CDR2: SNHLY and FYNNEI. This CDR3 is built from 15 residues. Trimming took 4 bases from V and 2 from J, leaving 12 bases between them. CDR3 DNA: TGTGCCAGCAGTGGATCGGGGGGAGGCAATCAGCCCCAGCATTTT. This codes for CASSGSGGGNQPQHF.

The genes are TRBV15 and TRBJ1-3, with 7 bases aligning to TRBD1. Looked up from germline, CDR1 is LNHNV and CDR2 is YYDKDF (reference sequence). The CDR3 extends over 15 amino acids. V trimming: 3 bases; J trimming: 0 bases; junction bases outside the gene matches: 2. The CDR3 loop reads CATSRGQNSGNTIYF. DNA for the CDR3: TGTGCCACCAGCAGGGGACAGAACTCTGGAAACACCATATATTTT.

The chain joins TRBV7-9 to TRBJ2-5; TRBD1 or TRBD2 may be the D gene (6 bases each). Per the germline V gene, CDR1 is SEHNR and CDR2 is FQNEAQ (reference sequence). The CDR3 length is 16 residues. Trimming removed 5 bases from V and 2 bases from J, with 18 bases in between. As DNA, the CDR3 is TGTGCCAGCAGCCCCCCCCGGAAGGGGGGACAAGAGACCCAGTACTTC. Its protein is CASSPPRKGGQETQYF. The full variable domain, rest sourced from reference TRBV7-9 and TRBJ2-5, is DTGVSQNPRHKITKRGQNVTFRCDPISEHNRLYWYRQTLGQGPEFLTYFQNEAQLEKSRLLSDRFSAERPKGSFSTLEIQRTEQGDSAMYLCASSPPRKGGQETQYFGPGTRLLVL.

This chain links TRBV2 with TRBJ1-2, with no clear D. CDR1 is SNHLY, CDR2 FYNNEI, per germline. Trimming cost V 6 bases and J 1 base, with 15 bases left between them. The CDR3 is made up of 15 amino acids. The chain's CDR3 is CASSATAGLNYGYTF. As DNA, the CDR3 is TGTGCCAGCAGCGCGACGGCAGGTCTTAACTATGGCTACACCTTC.

The chain uses TRBV25-1 and TRBJ1-4, with 7 positions matching TRBD1. The CDR3 contains 14 residues. Germline CDR1 and CDR2: MGHDK and SYGVNS. J lost 8 bases, V lost 3 bases, and 6 bases had no gene match. CDR3 DNA sequence: TGTGCCAGCAGTGATTTCAGGGGGAGAGAAAAACTGTTTTTT. Translated, it gives CASSDFRGREKLFF. The full variable domain, completed using reference TRBV25-1 and TRBJ1-4, is EADIYQTPRYLVIGTGKKITLECSQTMGHDKMYWYQQDPGMELHLIHYSYGVNSTEKGDLSSESTVSRIRTEHFPLTLESARPSHTSQYLCASSDFRGREKLFFGSGTQLSVL.

This clone was seen a single time. The V call is TRBV5-1, the J call TRBJ2-5; 7 bases are a match to TRBD1. CDR3 length: 14 residues. The trim removed 3 bases at V and 5 bases at J, leaving 7 bases unmatched. CDR1 SGHRS and CDR2 YFSETQ come from the germline V gene. The CDR3, as DNA: TGCGCCAGCAGCTGGGGCAGGGGGTACGAGACCCAGTACTTC. Protein sequence: CASSWGRGYETQYF.

The chain couples TRBV7-6 to TRBJ1-6, with D hard to call. Germline V gene data show CDR1 as SGHVS and CDR2 as FNYEAQ. CDR3 size: 18 residues. V lost 1 base to trimming and J lost 0 bases, with 13 bases between them. Here the CDR3 DNA reads TGTGCCAGCAGCTTAGGGAGGGATACTAGCTCCTATAATTCACCCCTCCACTTT. This codes for CASSLGRDTSSYNSPLHF.

Regarding this clone: At one end, the junction sequence differs from germline, possibly due to a read error. This chain joins TRBV10-3 and TRBJ1-6, with 8 bases matching TRBD1. CDR1 and CDR2 (germline): ENHRY, SYGVKD. This CDR3 has 16 residues. The CDR3 sequence: CAISKSGQGMNSPLHF. The CDR3 DNA reads TGTGCCATCAGTAAGTCCGGACAGGGCATGAATTCACCCCTCCACTTT.